This is a list of T cell receptor beta chains from one sample in a study of vaccination and CD4 T cells after COVID-19. TCRdb reprocessed the PCR reads via MiXCR and lists one record per CDR3 protein. The table lists 15,000 or so distinct CDR3 sequences, just over 70% of them singletons, with around 16% in the top ten. These receptors are not linked to any known antigen. What was sequenced was CD4+ T cells from blood, cultured in vitro. The receptor source for this set is a human donor who had recovered from COVID-19. Both conserved end residues are part of each CDR3. A D gene is named only where the DNA matches it firmly. A clone size is listed for some rows: how often the clone was seen (once, few, many), or a class if it is expanded.

CDR3nt,CDR3aa,d_gene,v_gene,abundance,j_gene
TGTGCCAGCAGCCTATCAGGACAGCAGCAGTACTTC,CASSLSGQQQYF,-,TRBV11-2,-,TRBJ2-7
TGTGCCAGCAGCTGGGGACTAGCGGGGCGGGAGACCCAGTACTTC,CASSWGLAGRETQYF,TRBD2,TRBV7-2,-,TRBJ2-5
TGTGCCAGTAGTAGGGGTCGGTATAACTATGGCTACACCTTC,CASSRGRYNYGYTF,-,TRBV19,-,TRBJ1-2
TGTGCCAGCAGCTTAAGCTTCACAGGGGACGCCTACGAGCAGTACTTC,CASSLSFTGDAYEQYF,TRBD1,TRBV7-9,-,TRBJ2-7
TGTGCCAGCAGCTCAGGGCGACAGGGGAAGGATTATGGCTACACCTTC,CASSSGRQGKDYGYTF,TRBD1,TRBV11-2,-,TRBJ1-2
TGTGCCAGCAGCTTAGACACACTTTCACCCCTCCACTTT,CASSLDTLSPLHF,-,TRBV11-2,-,TRBJ1-6
TGTGCCAGCAGCTATGGAAATCAGCCCCAGCATTTT,CASSYGNQPQHF,-,TRBV11-2,-,TRBJ1-5
TGTGCCAGCGGACTAGCGGGAGTTCAAGAGACCCAGTACTTC,CASGLAGVQETQYF,TRBD2,TRBV28,-,TRBJ2-5
TGCAGTGCTTCTAGATCTGGGACCGGGGAGCTGTTTTTT,CSASRSGTGELFF,-,TRBV20-1,once,TRBJ2-2
TGTGCCAGCAGTTACTGGAGGTTCTCTGGGGCCAACGTCCTGACTTTC,CASSYWRFSGANVLTF,-,TRBV6-2/TRBV6-3,-,TRBJ2-6
TGCGCCAGCAGCGCACTAGCGGGTGGCGCGCCCTACGAGCAGTACTTC,CASSALAGGAPYEQYF,TRBD2,TRBV5-1,-,TRBJ2-7
TGTGCCACCAGCTCGGCCGGGCAGGCCAATCAGCCCCAGCATTTT,CATSSAGQANQPQHF,-,TRBV15,-,TRBJ1-5
TGCAGTGCTAGAGGGCCGGTTCCCATGGAGGCCGAGCAGTACTTC,CSARGPVPMEAEQYF,-,TRBV20-1,-,TRBJ2-7
TGTGCCATCAGTGATAGACAGGGTGAGACTGAAGCTTTCTTT,CAISDRQGETEAFF,TRBD1,TRBV10-3,-,TRBJ1-1
TGTGCCAGCAGTTTAAGGGAAACGGGAAACACCATATATTTT,CASSLRETGNTIYF,-,TRBV12-3/TRBV12-4,-,TRBJ1-3
TGTGCCTGTACTAGGACAGCATATAATTCACCCCTCCACTTT,CACTRTAYNSPLHF,-,TRBV30,few,TRBJ1-6
TGTGCCAGCAGCCCTAAGGGGGGGACAGGGAATTACGAGCAGTACTTC,CASSPKGGTGNYEQYF,TRBD1,TRBV7-8,-,TRBJ2-7
TGCAGTGCGTACGGGAGCAGTGTCGCCGGGGAGCTGTTTTTT,CSAYGSSVAGELFF,-,TRBV20-1,-,TRBJ2-2
TGTGCCAGCAGCCCACCTATTCACAGGGCCAGGGGAACTGAAGCTTTCTTT,CASSPPIHRARGTEAFF,-,TRBV27,few,TRBJ1-1
TGTGCCAGCACTACCCTGGGGACTGTTGGCACGCAGTATTTT,CASTTLGTVGTQYF,-,TRBV28,-,TRBJ2-3
TGTGCCAGCAGCGGGAAGGGACAGGGTAATTCACCCCTCCACTTT,CASSGKGQGNSPLHF,TRBD1,TRBV7-2,-,TRBJ1-6
TGTGCCAGCAGCCAAACGGCCACACGGGACAATGAGCAGTTCTTC,CASSQTATRDNEQFF,-,TRBV7-9,few,TRBJ2-1
TGTGCCAGCAGCGTTGACAGGTTCCAAGAGACCCAGTACTTC,CASSVDRFQETQYF,-,TRBV6-1,-,TRBJ2-5
TGTGCCAGTAGTGGACAGGTCAGCGGCGAGCAGTACTTC,CASSGQVSGEQYF,TRBD1,TRBV19,-,TRBJ2-7
TGCAGTGCTAGAGGATCTTATGAGCAGTTCTTC,CSARGSYEQFF,-,TRBV20-1,once,TRBJ2-1
TGCAGTGCTCGGAGCGGGAGGGCCCAGGAGACCCAGTACTTC,CSARSGRAQETQYF,TRBD2,TRBV20-1,few,TRBJ2-5
TGTGCCAGCAGCAAAAGTCCGAAATTCTATGGCTACACCTTC,CASSKSPKFYGYTF,-,TRBV21-1,few,TRBJ1-2
TGTGCCAGCAGTTGGCAGGGACAGGTTAGCAATCAGCCCCAGCATTTT,CASSWQGQVSNQPQHF,TRBD1,TRBV28,-,TRBJ1-5
TGCAGTGCTAGCGACAGAAGACAGGGGGGAAGTTCACCCCTCCACTTT,CSASDRRQGGSSPLHF,TRBD1,TRBV20-1,few,TRBJ1-6
TGTGCCAGCAGTGCCACAGGGTTGGGTGGCTACACCTTC,CASSATGLGGYTF,-,TRBV2,-,TRBJ1-2